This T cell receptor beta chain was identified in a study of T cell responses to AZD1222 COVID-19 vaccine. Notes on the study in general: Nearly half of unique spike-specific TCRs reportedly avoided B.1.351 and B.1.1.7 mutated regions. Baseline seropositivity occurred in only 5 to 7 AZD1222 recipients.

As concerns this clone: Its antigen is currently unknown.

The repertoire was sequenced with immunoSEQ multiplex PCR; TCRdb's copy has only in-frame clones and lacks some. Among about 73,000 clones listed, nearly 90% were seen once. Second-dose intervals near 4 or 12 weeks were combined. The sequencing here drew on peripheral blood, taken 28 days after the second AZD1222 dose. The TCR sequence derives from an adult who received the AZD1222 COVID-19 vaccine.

The CDR3, as DNA: TGCAGCGTTACCCCGGGCACCGGGGAGCTGTTTTTT. Protein: CSVTPGTGELFF. The V call is TRBV29-1, the J call TRBJ2-2; the D is unclear. The V gene lost 5 bases and the J gene lost 4 bases, with 8 bases spanning the gap. The CDR3 extends over 12 amino acids. The germline V gene encodes CDR1 SQVTM and CDR2 ANQGSEA.